Reported below is one T cell receptor beta chain. The antigen remains unidentified. This record comes from a study of long-term antiretroviral therapy in people with HIV. Findings of the study overall: ART was followed by higher diversity that remained below transplant donor controls.

The assay, immunoSEQ v3.0, was run at survey level. Repertoires were generated with immunoSEQ multiplex PCR, while TCRdb's copy carries only in-frame clones and drops some. The profile covers some 40,000 clones, with about 94% appearing a single time and 2% to 2.5% taken by the ten largest. V was shortened by 5 bases and J by 7 bases, with 14 bases between the two germline ends. This CDR3 is 13 amino acids long. The V gene's germline CDR1 is SGHTA and CDR2 FQGNSA. The receptor comes from a man younger than 45 with HIV. The material sequenced was unsorted PBMCs, taken roughly 9.4 years after starting antiretroviral therapy. This chain joins TRBV7-2 and TRBJ1-1, with D unresolved. The CDR3 nucleotides read TGTGCCAGCAGCCCAAGGACGGTGGGTGAAGCTTTCTTT. Translation gives CASSPRTVGEAFF. Drawing the rest from reference TRBV7-2 and TRBJ1-1, the complete variable domain is GAGVSQSPSNKVTEKGKDVELRCDPISGHTALYWYRQSLGQGLEFLIYFQGNSAPDKSGLPSDRFSAERTGGSVSTLTIQRTQQEDSAVYLCASSPRTVGEAFFGQGTRLTVV.